This T cell receptor (beta chain) was observed in a study of regulatory T cells in long-lasting Graves disease. Trimming shortened V by 2 bases and J by 1 base, and 9 bases separated the two germline ends. This CDR3 comprises 14 residues. Germline loops: CDR1 SGHAT, CDR2 FQNNGV. Building the TCR beta libraries relied on iRepertoire HTBI primers, and CDR3 regions underwent Arm-PCR. MiXCR was run by TCRdb on the multiplex PCR reads, yielding one entry per CDR3 protein. Here the sample spans fewer than 650,000 distinct CDR3 sequences, 15% to 20% being singletons. Time point meaning: newly diagnosed GD, antithyroid drugs for less than 3 months. PBMC RNA served as the TCR library source. Ten or more counts support this clonotype. These data were also reused for a study on T cells in Graves' hyperthyroidism and ophthalmopathy.

The sequenced sample was peripheral blood mononuclear cells (PBMCs), obtained at new diagnosis, from a patient treated with antithyroid drugs. The TCR was taken from a woman younger than 45 with Graves disease. The chain recombines TRBV11-2 with TRBJ2-7; D is possibly TRBD2 (6 bases). CDR3 nucleotide sequence: TGTGCCAGCAGCTTATGGGGGGAATCCTACGAGCAGTACTTC. Protein: CASSLWGESYEQYF.